This TCR beta chain derives from a study of beta chain features in type 1 diabetes. Averaging about 120 mL, one heparinised blood draw was given by each donor. Sorting that relied on CD45RO/CCR7/CD25/CD127/CD95/CD27 yielded CD4+ naive, central memory, regulatory and stem cell-like memory cells. Reverse transcribing all isolated RNA meant expressed TCRB transcripts were sequenced. Produced via immunoSEQ multiplex PCR; TCRdb's table is partial and in-frame only. The repertoire holds 200,000 to 250,000 clones, about 11% seen once, with 1% to 1.5% in the top ten. The germline gives CDR1 SGDLS, CDR2 YYNGEE. The CDR3 consists of 16 residues. The trim removed 4 bases at V and 3 bases at J, leaving 13 bases unmatched. Overall study results and limits: Reads derived from cDNA could over-represent cells showing high TCR expression. Among patients, naive, central memory and Treg TCRB repertoires appeared more similar than among healthy donors.

As concerns this clone: Antigen specificity is unknown.

This chain links TRBV9 with TRBJ2-7; 7 nucleotides line up with TRBD1. The TCR comes from a man aged 18 to 29 in good health. Sequenced input: central memory CD4+ T cells from blood. CDR3 amino acids: CASSRDDRVFIYEQYF. CDR3 in DNA: TGTGCCAGCAGCCGAGACGACAGGGTATTTATCTACGAGCAGTACTTC.